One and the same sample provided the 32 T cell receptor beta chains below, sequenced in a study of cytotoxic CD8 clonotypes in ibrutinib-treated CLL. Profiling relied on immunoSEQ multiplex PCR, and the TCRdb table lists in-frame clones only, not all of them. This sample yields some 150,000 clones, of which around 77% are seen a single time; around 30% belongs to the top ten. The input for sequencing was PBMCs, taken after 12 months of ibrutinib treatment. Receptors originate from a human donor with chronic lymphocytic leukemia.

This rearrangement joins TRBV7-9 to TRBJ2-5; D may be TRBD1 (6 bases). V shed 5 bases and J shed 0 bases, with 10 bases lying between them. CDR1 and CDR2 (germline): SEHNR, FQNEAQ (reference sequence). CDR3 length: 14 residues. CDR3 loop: CASSQGQYQETQYF. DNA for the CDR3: TGTGCCAGCAGCCAAGGACAGTACCAAGAGACCCAGTACTTC.

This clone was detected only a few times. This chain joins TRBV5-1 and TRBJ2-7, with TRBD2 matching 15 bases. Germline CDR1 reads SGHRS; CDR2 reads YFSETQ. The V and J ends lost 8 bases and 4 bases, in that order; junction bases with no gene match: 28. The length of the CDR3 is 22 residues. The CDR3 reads CARNHCPGLAGGPTMGCYEQYF. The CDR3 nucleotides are TGCGCCAGGAACCACTGCCCGGGACTAGCGGGGGGACCGACAATGGGGTGTTACGAGCAGTACTTC.

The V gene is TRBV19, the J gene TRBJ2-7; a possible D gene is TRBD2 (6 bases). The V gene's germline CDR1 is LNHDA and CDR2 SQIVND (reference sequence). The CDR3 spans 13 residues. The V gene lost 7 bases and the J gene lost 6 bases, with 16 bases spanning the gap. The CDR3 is CASIPRGSTEQYF. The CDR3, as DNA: TGTGCCAGTATCCCGCGGGGTTCGACCGAGCAGTACTTC.

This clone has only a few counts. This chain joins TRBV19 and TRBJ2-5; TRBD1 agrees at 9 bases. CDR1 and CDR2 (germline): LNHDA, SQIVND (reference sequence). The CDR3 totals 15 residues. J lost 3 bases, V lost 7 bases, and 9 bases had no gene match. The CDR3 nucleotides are TGTGCCAGTAACAATCAACAGGGGGCTGAAGAGACCCAGTACTTC. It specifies CASNNQQGAEETQYF.

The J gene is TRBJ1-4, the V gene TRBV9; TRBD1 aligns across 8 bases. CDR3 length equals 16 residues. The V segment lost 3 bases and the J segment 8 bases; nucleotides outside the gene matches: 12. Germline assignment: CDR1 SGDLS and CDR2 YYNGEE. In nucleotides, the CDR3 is TGTGCCAGCAGCGCCCCGGGAGGACAGGGATGGGAAAAACTGTTTTTT. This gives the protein CASSAPGGQGWEKLFF.

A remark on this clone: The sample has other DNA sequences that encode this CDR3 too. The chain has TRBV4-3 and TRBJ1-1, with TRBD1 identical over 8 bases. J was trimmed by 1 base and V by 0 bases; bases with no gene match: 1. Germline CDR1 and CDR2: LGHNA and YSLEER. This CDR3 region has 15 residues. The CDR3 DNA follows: TGCGCCAGCAGCCAAGATGGACAGGGGAACACTGAAGCTTTCTTT. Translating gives CASSQDGQGNTEAFF.

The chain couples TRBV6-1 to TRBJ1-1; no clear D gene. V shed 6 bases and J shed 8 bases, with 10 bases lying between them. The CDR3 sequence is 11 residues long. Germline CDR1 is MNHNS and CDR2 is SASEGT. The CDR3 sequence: CASRRPREAFF. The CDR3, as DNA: TGTGCCAGCAGAAGGCCCAGGGAAGCTTTCTTT.

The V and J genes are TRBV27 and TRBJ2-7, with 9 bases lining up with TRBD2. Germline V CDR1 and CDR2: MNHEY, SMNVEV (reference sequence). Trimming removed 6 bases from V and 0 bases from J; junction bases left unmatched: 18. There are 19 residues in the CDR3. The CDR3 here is CASSTLLMLAGKSSYEQYF. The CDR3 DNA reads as TGTGCCAGCAGCACCCTATTGATGCTAGCGGGGAAAAGCTCCTACGAGCAGTACTTC.

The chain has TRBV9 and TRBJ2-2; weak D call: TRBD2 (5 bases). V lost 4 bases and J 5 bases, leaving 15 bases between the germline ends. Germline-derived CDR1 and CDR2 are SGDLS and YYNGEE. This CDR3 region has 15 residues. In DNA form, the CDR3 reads TGTGCCAGCAGCCCCTGGGCAGGAGGAACCGGGGAGCTGTTTTTT. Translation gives CASSPWAGGTGELFF.

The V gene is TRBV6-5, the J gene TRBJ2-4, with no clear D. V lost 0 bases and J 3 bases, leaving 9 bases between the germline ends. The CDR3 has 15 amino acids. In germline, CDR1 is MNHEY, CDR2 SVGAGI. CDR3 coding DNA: TGTGCCAGCAGTTACTCCAGCATCGGCAAAAACATTCAGTACTTC. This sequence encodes CASSYSSIGKNIQYF.

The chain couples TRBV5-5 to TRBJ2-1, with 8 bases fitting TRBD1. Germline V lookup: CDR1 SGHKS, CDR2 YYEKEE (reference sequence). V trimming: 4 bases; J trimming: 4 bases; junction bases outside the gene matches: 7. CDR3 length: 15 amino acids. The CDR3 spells CASSQDRDWYNEQFF. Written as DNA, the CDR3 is TGTGCCAGCAGCCAGGACAGGGATTGGTACAATGAGCAGTTCTTC.

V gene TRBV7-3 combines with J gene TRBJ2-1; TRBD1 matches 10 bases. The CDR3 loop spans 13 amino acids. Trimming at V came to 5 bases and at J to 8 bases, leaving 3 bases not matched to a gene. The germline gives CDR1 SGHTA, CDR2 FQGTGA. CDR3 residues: CASSRGQGDEQFF. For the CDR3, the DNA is TGTGCCAGCAGCCGAGGACAGGGGGATGAGCAGTTCTTC.

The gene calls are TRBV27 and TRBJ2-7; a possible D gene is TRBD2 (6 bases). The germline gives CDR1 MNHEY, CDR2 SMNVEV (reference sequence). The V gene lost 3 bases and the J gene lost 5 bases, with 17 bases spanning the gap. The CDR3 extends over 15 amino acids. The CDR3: CASSFGGTHRDEQYF. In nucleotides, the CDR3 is TGTGCCAGCAGTTTCGGCGGGACGCACCGGGACGAGCAGTACTTC.

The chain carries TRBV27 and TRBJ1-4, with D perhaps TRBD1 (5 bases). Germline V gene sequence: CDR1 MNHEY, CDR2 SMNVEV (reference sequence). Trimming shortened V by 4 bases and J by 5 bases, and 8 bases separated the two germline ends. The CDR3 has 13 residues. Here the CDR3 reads CASSYRPNEKLFF. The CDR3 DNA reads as TGTGCCAGCAGTTACAGGCCGAATGAAAAACTGTTTTTT.

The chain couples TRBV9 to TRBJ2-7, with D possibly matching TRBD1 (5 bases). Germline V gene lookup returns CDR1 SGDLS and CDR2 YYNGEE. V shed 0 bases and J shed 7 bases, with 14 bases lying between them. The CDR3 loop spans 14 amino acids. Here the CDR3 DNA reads TGTGCCAGCAGCGTAGTTGGGGCCAGTCAAGAGCAGTACTTC. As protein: CASSVVGASQEQYF.

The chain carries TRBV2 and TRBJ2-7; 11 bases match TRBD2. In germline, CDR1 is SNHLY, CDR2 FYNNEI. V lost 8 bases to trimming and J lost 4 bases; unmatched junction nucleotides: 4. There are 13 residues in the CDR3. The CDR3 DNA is TGTGCCAGCGGAGCTAGCGGGAGGTACGAGCAGTACTTC. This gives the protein CASGASGRYEQYF. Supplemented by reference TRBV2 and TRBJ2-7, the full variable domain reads EPEVTQTPSHQVTQMGQEVILRCVPISNHLYFYWYRQILGQKVEFLVSFYNNEISEKSEIFDDQFSVERPDGSNFTLKIRSTKLEDSAMYFCASGASGRYEQYFGPGTRLTVT.

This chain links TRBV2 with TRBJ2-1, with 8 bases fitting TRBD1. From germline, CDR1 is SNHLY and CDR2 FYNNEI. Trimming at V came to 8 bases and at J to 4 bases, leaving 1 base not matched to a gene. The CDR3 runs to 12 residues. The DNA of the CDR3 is TGTGCCAGCCGGGACAGGTACAATGAGCAGTTCTTC. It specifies CASRDRYNEQFF.

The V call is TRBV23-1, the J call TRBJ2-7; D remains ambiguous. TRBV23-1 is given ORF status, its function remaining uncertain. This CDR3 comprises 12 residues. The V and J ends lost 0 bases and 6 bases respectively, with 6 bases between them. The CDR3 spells CASSQSGFEQYF. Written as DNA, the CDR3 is TGCGCCAGCAGTCAATCAGGTTTCGAGCAGTACTTC.

The CDR3 DNA is TGTGCCATCAGAGCCGGGACTAGCAGAGAGAAAGGAATCTACGAGCAGTACTTC. Translating gives CAIRAGTSREKGIYEQYF. The V and J genes are TRBV10-3 and TRBJ2-7, with TRBD2 matching over 9 bases. Trimming at V came to 6 bases and at J to 3 bases, leaving 18 bases not matched to a gene. Germline CDR1 is ENHRY and CDR2 is SYGVKD. There are 18 residues in the CDR3.

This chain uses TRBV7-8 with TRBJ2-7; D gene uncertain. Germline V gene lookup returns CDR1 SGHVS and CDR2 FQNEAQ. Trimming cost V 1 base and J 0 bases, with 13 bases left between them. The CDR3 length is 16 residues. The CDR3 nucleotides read TGTGCCAGCAGCTTAGGCGTCACGTCAAGCTCCTACGAGCAGTACTTC. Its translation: CASSLGVTSSSYEQYF.

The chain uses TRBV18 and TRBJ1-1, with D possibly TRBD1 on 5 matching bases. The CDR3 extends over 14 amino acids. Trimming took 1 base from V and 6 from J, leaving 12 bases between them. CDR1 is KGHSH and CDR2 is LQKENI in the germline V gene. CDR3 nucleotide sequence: TGTGCCAGCTCACCACTGGACGACAGTTCTGAAGCTTTCTTT. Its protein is CASSPLDDSSEAFF.

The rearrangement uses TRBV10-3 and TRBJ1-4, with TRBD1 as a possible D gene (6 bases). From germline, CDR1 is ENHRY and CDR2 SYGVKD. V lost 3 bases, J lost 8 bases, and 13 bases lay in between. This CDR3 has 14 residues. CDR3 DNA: TGTGCCATCAGTGAACTCCAGGGGAAAGAAAAACTGTTTTTT. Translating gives CAISELQGKEKLFF.

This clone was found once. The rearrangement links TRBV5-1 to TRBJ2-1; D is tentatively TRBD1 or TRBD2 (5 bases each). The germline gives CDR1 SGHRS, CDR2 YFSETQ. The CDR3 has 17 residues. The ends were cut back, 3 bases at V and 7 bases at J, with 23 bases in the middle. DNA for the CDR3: TGCGCCAGCAGCTGGAACCCCGGGACCCCCGACGAGAATGAGCAGTTCTTC. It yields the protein CASSWNPGTPDENEQFF.

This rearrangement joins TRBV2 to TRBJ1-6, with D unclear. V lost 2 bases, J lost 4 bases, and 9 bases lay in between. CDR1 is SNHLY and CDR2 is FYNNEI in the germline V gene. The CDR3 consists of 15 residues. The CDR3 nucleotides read TGTGCCAGCAGTGAACGGCAAGTTTATAATTCACCCCTCCACTTT. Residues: CASSERQVYNSPLHF.

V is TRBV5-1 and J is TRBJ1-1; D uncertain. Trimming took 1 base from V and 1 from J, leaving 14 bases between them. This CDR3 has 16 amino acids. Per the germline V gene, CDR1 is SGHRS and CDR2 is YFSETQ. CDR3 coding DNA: TGCGCCAGCAGCTTGAGTCCTCTTGGATCGAACACTGAAGCTTTCTTT. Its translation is CASSLSPLGSNTEAFF.

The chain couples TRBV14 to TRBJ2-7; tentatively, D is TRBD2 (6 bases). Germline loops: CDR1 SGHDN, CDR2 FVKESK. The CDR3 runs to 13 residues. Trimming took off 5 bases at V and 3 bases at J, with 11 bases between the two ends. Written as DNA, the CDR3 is TGTGCCAGCAGCTTAGGGACTGGCTACGAGCAGTACTTC. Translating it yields CASSLGTGYEQYF. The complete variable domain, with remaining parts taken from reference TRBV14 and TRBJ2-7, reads EAGVTQFPSHSVIEKGQTVTLRCDPISGHDNLYWYRRVMGKEIKFLLHFVKESKQDESGMPNNRFLAERTGGTYSTLKVQPAELEDSGVYFCASSLGTGYEQYFGPGTRLTVT.

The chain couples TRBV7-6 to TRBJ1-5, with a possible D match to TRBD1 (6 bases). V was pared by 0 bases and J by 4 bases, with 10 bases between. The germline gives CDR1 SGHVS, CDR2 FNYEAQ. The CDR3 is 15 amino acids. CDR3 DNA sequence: TGTGCCAGCAGCTTAGCGGCAGGGGTTAATCAGCCCCAGCATTTT. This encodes CASSLAAGVNQPQHF. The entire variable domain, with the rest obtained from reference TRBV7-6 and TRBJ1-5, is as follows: GAGVSQSPRYKVTKRGQDVALRCDPISGHVSLYWYRQALGQGPEFLTYFNYEAQQDKSGLPNDRFSAERPEGSISTLTIQRTEQRDSAMYRCASSLAAGVNQPQHFGDGTRLSIL.

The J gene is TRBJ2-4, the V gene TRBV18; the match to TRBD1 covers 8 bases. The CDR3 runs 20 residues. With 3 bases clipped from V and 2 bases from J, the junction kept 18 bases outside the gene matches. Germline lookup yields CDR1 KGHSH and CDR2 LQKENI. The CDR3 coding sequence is TGTGCCAGCTCACCCCCTCGGGGACAGGATAGAACCGGGACCAAAAACATTCAGTACTTC. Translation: CASSPPRGQDRTGTKNIQYF. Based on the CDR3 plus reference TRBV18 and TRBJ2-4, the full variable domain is NAGVMQNPRHLVRRRGQEARLRCSPMKGHSHVYWYRQLPEEGLKFMVYLQKENIIDESGMPKERFSAEFPKEGPSILRIQQVVRGDSAAYFCASSPPRGQDRTGTKNIQYFGAGTRLSVL.

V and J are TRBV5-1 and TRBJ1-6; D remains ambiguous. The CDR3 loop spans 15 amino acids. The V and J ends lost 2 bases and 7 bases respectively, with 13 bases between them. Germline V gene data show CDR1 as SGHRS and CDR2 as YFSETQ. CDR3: CASSFNGPGNSPLHF. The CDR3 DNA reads TGCGCCAGCAGCTTTAACGGGCCCGGGAATTCACCCCTCCACTTT.

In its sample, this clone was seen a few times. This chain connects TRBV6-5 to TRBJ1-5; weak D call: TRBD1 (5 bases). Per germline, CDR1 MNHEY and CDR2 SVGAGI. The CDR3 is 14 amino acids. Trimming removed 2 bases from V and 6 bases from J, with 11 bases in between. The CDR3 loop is CASSYAREGQPQHF. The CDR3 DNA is TGTGCCAGCAGTTACGCCAGGGAGGGTCAGCCCCAGCATTTT.

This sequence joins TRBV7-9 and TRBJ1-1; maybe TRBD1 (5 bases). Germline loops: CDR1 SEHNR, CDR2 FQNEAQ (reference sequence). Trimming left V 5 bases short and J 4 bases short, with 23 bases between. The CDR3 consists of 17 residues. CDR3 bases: TGTGCCAGCAGCGCCCCTCAGGGTCGGAGGGGAAGCACTGAAGCTTTCTTT. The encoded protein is CASSAPQGRRGSTEAFF.

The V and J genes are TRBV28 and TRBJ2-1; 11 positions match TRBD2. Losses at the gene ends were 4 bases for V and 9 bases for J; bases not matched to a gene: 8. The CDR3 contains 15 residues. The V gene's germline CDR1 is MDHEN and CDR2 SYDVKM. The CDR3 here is CASSSRLAGRGEQFF. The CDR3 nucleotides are TGTGCCAGCAGTTCGCGACTAGCGGGGAGGGGTGAGCAGTTCTTC.